Listed below are T cell receptor beta chains from one sample, sequenced in a study of blood T cell repertoires in COVID-19. The repertoire was sequenced with immunoSEQ multiplex PCR; TCRdb's copy has only in-frame clones and lacks some. The sample comprises about 220,000 clones, about 78% of which are singletons, and approximately 6.6% rests with the top ten. Sequenced sample: peripheral blood. These receptors all stem from a woman aged 70-85 years with acute or convalescent COVID-19. The CDR3 runs from the conserved cysteine through the conserved F or W. Fields, in order: V gene, clone size, D gene, J gene, CDR3 protein, CDR3 DNA. The D gene is left open where the match is weak. The listing skips clone size in some rows; elsewhere it reads once, few, many or a size class.

v_call: TRBV20-1; clone_size: NA; d_call: NA; j_call: TRBJ1-1; cdr3_aa: CSAPGGTEAFF; cdr3_nt: TGCAGTGCCCCAGGTGGCACTGAAGCTTTCTTT
v_call: TRBV12-3/TRBV12-4; clone_size: NA; d_call: NA; j_call: TRBJ2-5; cdr3_aa: CASSSSGEETQYF; cdr3_nt: TGTGCCAGCAGTTCGTCAGGGGAAGAGACCCAGTACTTC
v_call: TRBV7-9; clone_size: NA; d_call: NA; j_call: TRBJ2-5; cdr3_aa: CASSLLPGNQETQYF; cdr3_nt: TGTGCCAGCAGCTTGTTGCCAGGGAATCAAGAGACCCAGTACTTC
v_call: TRBV6-2/TRBV6-3; clone_size: once; d_call: NA; j_call: TRBJ1-6; cdr3_aa: CASSSRAGLSPLHF; cdr3_nt: TGTGCCAGCAGTTCCAGGGCCGGTTTATCGCCCCTCCACTTT
v_call: TRBV28; clone_size: NA; d_call: TRBD2; j_call: TRBJ2-7; cdr3_aa: CASSLSLAGGQEQYF; cdr3_nt: TGTGCCAGCAGCCTCTCACTAGCGGGGGGGCAGGAGCAGTACTTC
v_call: TRBV5-1; clone_size: NA; d_call: NA; j_call: TRBJ2-5; cdr3_aa: CASSLVGASGLGETQYF; cdr3_nt: TGCGCCAGCAGCTTGGTTGGGGCTTCAGGGTTAGGAGAGACCCAGTACTTC
v_call: TRBV2; clone_size: NA; d_call: NA; j_call: TRBJ1-6; cdr3_aa: CASTYSGRNYNSPLHF; cdr3_nt: TGTGCCAGCACCTACTCAGGGAGGAATTATAATTCACCCCTCCACTTT
v_call: TRBV30; clone_size: few; d_call: NA; j_call: TRBJ2-7; cdr3_aa: CAWSVLVPDSYEQYF; cdr3_nt: TGTGCCTGGAGTGTTTTGGTTCCAGATTCATACGAGCAGTACTTC
v_call: TRBV9; clone_size: few; d_call: NA; j_call: TRBJ1-1; cdr3_aa: CASSALTAGDTEAFF; cdr3_nt: TGTGCCAGCAGCGCCCTTACAGCAGGGGACACTGAAGCTTTCTTT
v_call: TRBV7-2; clone_size: NA; d_call: NA; j_call: TRBJ2-5; cdr3_aa: CASSLNWASRTQYF; cdr3_nt: TGTGCCAGCAGTTTAAATTGGGCGAGTCGGACCCAGTACTTC
v_call: TRBV14; clone_size: few; d_call: NA; j_call: TRBJ1-2; cdr3_aa: CASSQDMRRGGYTF; cdr3_nt: TGTGCCAGCAGCCAAGATATGCGGAGAGGGGGCTACACCTTC
v_call: TRBV10-3; clone_size: once; d_call: NA; j_call: TRBJ2-1; cdr3_aa: CAISEGVARDTYNEQFF; cdr3_nt: TGTGCCATCAGTGAGGGAGTCGCGAGGGATACCTACAATGAGCAGTTCTTC
v_call: TRBV4-3; clone_size: NA; d_call: TRBD2; j_call: TRBJ2-1; cdr3_aa: CASSPSRGGGSIF; cdr3_nt: TGCGCCAGCAGCCCCTCGCGGGGCGGGGGGAGCATCTTC
v_call: TRBV18; clone_size: NA; d_call: TRBD2; j_call: TRBJ2-7; cdr3_aa: CASSPTSGPYEQYF; cdr3_nt: TGTGCCAGCTCACCGACTAGCGGTCCCTACGAGCAGTACTTC
v_call: TRBV24-1; clone_size: few; d_call: NA; j_call: TRBJ2-1; cdr3_aa: CATSDQTATNEQFF; cdr3_nt: TGTGCCACCAGTGACCAGACTGCGACCAATGAGCAGTTCTTC
v_call: TRBV19; clone_size: NA; d_call: TRBD1; j_call: TRBJ1-5; cdr3_aa: CASRPDRGQRNQHF; cdr3_nt: TGTGCCAGTAGGCCAGACAGGGGGCAAAGAAACCAGCATTTT
v_call: TRBV18; clone_size: NA; d_call: TRBD2; j_call: TRBJ2-7; cdr3_aa: CASSPSSGGSSYEQYF; cdr3_nt: TGTGCCAGCTCTCCCAGTAGCGGGGGGTCCTCCTACGAGCAGTACTTC
v_call: TRBV6-6; clone_size: NA; d_call: NA; j_call: TRBJ1-4; cdr3_aa: CASSPGGGNEKLFF; cdr3_nt: TGTGCCAGCAGCCCCGGGGGAGGTAATGAAAAACTGTTTTTT
v_call: TRBV6-5; clone_size: NA; d_call: NA; j_call: TRBJ2-3; cdr3_aa: CARTRGVPRKAQYF; cdr3_nt: TGTGCCAGGACCAGGGGGGTTCCGCGAAAGGCGCAGTATTTT
v_call: TRBV24-1; clone_size: NA; d_call: TRBD1; j_call: TRBJ2-5; cdr3_aa: CATARQGLETQYF; cdr3_nt: TGTGCCACAGCCCGACAGGGATTAGAGACCCAGTACTTC
v_call: TRBV4-1; clone_size: NA; d_call: TRBD1; j_call: TRBJ2-2; cdr3_aa: CASSLGQVSPNTGELFF; cdr3_nt: TGCGCCAGCAGCCTCGGACAGGTGAGCCCGAACACCGGGGAGCTGTTTTTT
v_call: TRBV11-2; clone_size: NA; d_call: NA; j_call: TRBJ2-7; cdr3_aa: CASSARLGQYF; cdr3_nt: TGTGCCAGCAGCGCCCGGCTAGGGCAGTACTTC
v_call: TRBV5-8; clone_size: NA; d_call: NA; j_call: TRBJ2-7; cdr3_aa: CASSFWRTVYEQYF; cdr3_nt: TGTGCCAGCAGCTTTTGGCGGACAGTCTACGAGCAGTACTTC
v_call: TRBV9; clone_size: NA; d_call: NA; j_call: TRBJ2-3; cdr3_aa: CASSQTGSTDTQYF; cdr3_nt: TGTGCCAGCAGCCAAACGGGGAGCACAGATACGCAGTATTTT
v_call: TRBV7-6; clone_size: NA; d_call: TRBD2; j_call: TRBJ2-2; cdr3_aa: CASSGALAVGTGELFF; cdr3_nt: TGTGCCAGCAGCGGTGCACTAGCGGTAGGCACCGGGGAGCTGTTTTTT
v_call: TRBV7-2; clone_size: few; d_call: NA; j_call: TRBJ2-5; cdr3_aa: CASSASSSLETQYF; cdr3_nt: TGTGCCAGCAGCGCATCTAGCTCTCTGGAGACCCAGTACTTC
v_call: TRBV6-2/TRBV6-3; clone_size: NA; d_call: NA; j_call: TRBJ1-1; cdr3_aa: CASSSRSTEAFF; cdr3_nt: TGTGCCAGCAGTTCACGTAGCACTGAAGCTTTCTTT
v_call: TRBV6-2/TRBV6-3; clone_size: NA; d_call: TRBD1; j_call: TRBJ2-1; cdr3_aa: CASSRQGAGYNEQFF; cdr3_nt: TGTGCCAGCAGTAGACAGGGGGCGGGCTACAATGAGCAGTTCTTC
v_call: TRBV6-1; clone_size: once; d_call: NA; j_call: TRBJ1-4; cdr3_aa: CASSEGGATNEKLFF; cdr3_nt: TGTGCCAGCAGTGAAGGGGGCGCAACTAATGAAAAACTGTTTTTT
v_call: TRBV7-3; clone_size: NA; d_call: TRBD1; j_call: TRBJ2-7; cdr3_aa: CASSLTGQSYEQYF; cdr3_nt: TGTGCCAGCAGCTTAACGGGACAGAGCTACGAGCAGTACTTC
v_call: TRBV5-1; clone_size: NA; d_call: TRBD2; j_call: TRBJ2-1; cdr3_aa: CASSLEPQRRGGRNEQFF; cdr3_nt: TGCGCCAGCAGCTTGGAACCCCAACGGCGGGGGGGCCGTAATGAGCAGTTCTTC
v_call: TRBV5-1; clone_size: NA; d_call: NA; j_call: TRBJ2-2; cdr3_aa: CASSLEAQRINTGELFF; cdr3_nt: TGCGCCAGCAGCTTGGAGGCCCAGCGGATTAACACCGGGGAGCTGTTTTTT
v_call: TRBV30; clone_size: NA; d_call: NA; j_call: TRBJ1-5; cdr3_aa: CAWAHRANQPQHF; cdr3_nt: TGTGCCTGGGCTCACAGGGCTAATCAGCCCCAGCATTTT
v_call: TRBV6-5; clone_size: NA; d_call: NA; j_call: TRBJ1-1; cdr3_aa: CASSYGGRINTEAFF; cdr3_nt: TGTGCCAGCAGTTACGGAGGCCGAATCAACACTGAAGCTTTCTTT
v_call: TRBV30; clone_size: NA; d_call: NA; j_call: TRBJ1-2; cdr3_aa: CAWSVPGAREKGYTF; cdr3_nt: TGTGCCTGGAGTGTACCAGGGGCCCGGGAAAAAGGCTACACCTTC
v_call: TRBV28; clone_size: NA; d_call: NA; j_call: TRBJ1-1; cdr3_aa: CASSSRLNTLEAFF; cdr3_nt: TGTGCCAGCAGTTCCAGACTAAACACCCTTGAAGCTTTCTTT
v_call: TRBV30; clone_size: NA; d_call: TRBD1; j_call: TRBJ1-2; cdr3_aa: CAEGAGDYGYTF; cdr3_nt: TGTGCCGAGGGGGCAGGGGACTATGGCTACACCTTC
v_call: TRBV4-1; clone_size: once; d_call: TRBD1; j_call: TRBJ1-6; cdr3_aa: CASSQPGQGNSPLHF; cdr3_nt: TGCGCCAGCAGCCAACCGGGACAGGGTAATTCACCCCTCCACTTT
v_call: TRBV5-6; clone_size: NA; d_call: NA; j_call: TRBJ2-3; cdr3_aa: CAGGDSRTDTQYF; cdr3_nt: TGTGCCGGAGGGGATTCCCGCACAGATACGCAGTATTTT
v_call: TRBV6-6; clone_size: NA; d_call: TRBD1; j_call: TRBJ2-5; cdr3_aa: CASSPGTGGETQYF; cdr3_nt: TGTGCCAGCAGTCCCGGGACAGGGGGCGAGACCCAGTACTTC
v_call: TRBV30; clone_size: few; d_call: NA; j_call: TRBJ2-1; cdr3_aa: CAWRAQGGYYNEQFF; cdr3_nt: TGTGCCTGGAGGGCGCAGGGGGGTTATTACAATGAGCAGTTCTTC
v_call: TRBV19; clone_size: NA; d_call: NA; j_call: TRBJ2-1; cdr3_aa: CASSIGARSRSYNEQFF; cdr3_nt: TGTGCCAGTAGTATAGGGGCCCGGTCCAGATCCTACAATGAGCAGTTCTTC
v_call: TRBV5-8; clone_size: NA; d_call: TRBD2; j_call: TRBJ2-3; cdr3_aa: CASSFSRTSGGNTDTQYF; cdr3_nt: TGTGCCAGCAGCTTCTCCCGCACTAGCGGGGGGAACACAGATACGCAGTATTTT
v_call: TRBV30; clone_size: NA; d_call: NA; j_call: TRBJ2-3; cdr3_aa: CAWNRGTTDTQYF; cdr3_nt: TGTGCCTGGAATCGGGGAACAACAGATACGCAGTATTTT
v_call: TRBV6-2/TRBV6-3; clone_size: NA; d_call: NA; j_call: TRBJ2-5; cdr3_aa: CASSYGRGRSETQYF; cdr3_nt: TGTGCCAGCAGTTACGGTCGGGGGAGGTCAGAGACCCAGTACTTC
v_call: TRBV5-8; clone_size: NA; d_call: NA; j_call: TRBJ2-2; cdr3_aa: CASSLWASANTGELFF; cdr3_nt: TGTGCCAGCAGCTTGTGGGCTAGCGCGAACACCGGGGAGCTGTTTTTT
v_call: TRBV5-1; clone_size: NA; d_call: TRBD1; j_call: TRBJ1-2; cdr3_aa: CASSQRDSNYTF; cdr3_nt: TGCGCCAGCAGCCAAAGGGACAGCAACTACACCTTC
v_call: TRBV7-3; clone_size: NA; d_call: NA; j_call: TRBJ2-1; cdr3_aa: CASSSLTSNNEQFF; cdr3_nt: TGTGCCAGCAGCTCCTTGACTAGTAACAATGAGCAGTTCTTC
v_call: TRBV3-1/TRBV3-2; clone_size: once; d_call: TRBD1; j_call: TRBJ2-5; cdr3_aa: CASSLPGQGAETQYF; cdr3_nt: TGTGCCAGCAGCCTGCCGGGACAGGGGGCGGAGACCCAGTACTTC
v_call: TRBV25-1; clone_size: NA; d_call: NA; j_call: TRBJ2-3; cdr3_aa: CASKTGDTQYF; cdr3_nt: TGTGCCAGCAAGACTGGAGATACGCAGTATTTT